Each of the 10 T cell receptor beta chains below was sequenced from the same sample in a study of T cell responses to AZD1222 COVID-19 vaccine. Repertoires were generated with immunoSEQ multiplex PCR, while TCRdb's copy carries only in-frame clones and drops some. The table has roughly 80,000 clones, around nine tenths seen once. This material consisted of peripheral blood, taken on day 0 of MenACWY control vaccination. These receptors came from an adult in good health.

J is TRBJ1-2 and V is TRBV12-3 or TRBV12-4; no firm D call. This CDR3 has 13 residues. Trimming shortened V by 5 bases and J by 4 bases, and 11 bases separated the two germline ends. The CDR3 DNA reads as TGTGCCAGCAGTATTACCCCGTTCTATGGCTACACCTTC. Its protein product is CASSITPFYGYTF.

The chain recombines TRBV3-1 (or the pseudogene TRBV3-2) with TRBJ1-1; D call uncertain. V lost 2 bases and J 1 base, leaving 5 bases between the germline ends. The CDR3 is made up of 13 amino acids. Germline V gene lookup returns CDR1 LGHDT and CDR2 YNNKEL (reference sequence). CDR3 loop: CASSQQTNTEAFF. DNA for the CDR3: TGTGCCAGCAGCCAACAGACGAACACTGAAGCTTTCTTT.

This sequence joins TRBV27 and TRBJ2-3; 11 bases are a match to TRBD1. Germline lookup yields CDR1 MNHEY and CDR2 SMNVEV (reference sequence). The V and J ends lost 3 bases and 6 bases, in that order; junction bases with no gene match: 5. CDR3 size: 15 residues. CDR3 nucleotides: TGTGCCAGCAGTTTCGGACAGGGGGCGCCTGATACGCAGTATTTT. Translation gives CASSFGQGAPDTQYF.

The rearrangement joins TRBV28 to TRBJ2-1; the D gene is possibly TRBD2 (6 bases). V lost 6 bases and J lost 2, with 14 bases in between. The germline V gene has CDR1 MDHEN and CDR2 SYDVKM. The CDR3 has 15 residues. The CDR3 protein is CASSLGLFAYNEQFF. The CDR3 DNA reads as TGTGCCAGCAGCCTAGGACTATTCGCCTACAATGAGCAGTTCTTC.

The rearrangement joins TRBV12-3 or TRBV12-4 to TRBJ2-3, with 7 bases aligning to TRBD2. V lost 4 bases and J lost 7; bases outside the gene matches: 5. This CDR3 region has 13 residues. The CDR3 is CASSWDYPNTQYF. DNA for the CDR3: TGTGCCAGCAGTTGGGACTATCCGAATACGCAGTATTTT.

This chain uses TRBV3-1 (or the pseudogene TRBV3-2) with TRBJ2-1; 9 bases align to TRBD1. This CDR3 spans 15 amino acids. Germline CDR1 is LGHDT and CDR2 is YNNKEL (reference sequence). With 4 bases clipped from V and 6 bases from J, the junction kept 7 bases outside the gene matches. This CDR3 reads CASSPRRQGGNEQFF. DNA of the CDR3: TGTGCCAGCAGCCCGAGACGACAGGGGGGCAATGAGCAGTTCTTC.

The chain combines TRBV7-9 with TRBJ2-3, with 9 bases lining up with TRBD2. This CDR3 is built from 15 residues. Losses at the gene ends were 4 bases for V and 4 bases for J; bases not matched to a gene: 6. From germline, CDR1 is SEHNR and CDR2 FQNEAQ (reference sequence). The CDR3 bases are TGTGCCAGCAGCTCCTTAGCGGGAGCGGCAGATACGCAGTATTTT. Encoded protein: CASSSLAGAADTQYF.

V gene TRBV18 combines with J gene TRBJ1-1; the match to TRBD1 covers 7 bases. The V segment lost 0 bases and the J segment 1 base; nucleotides outside the gene matches: 2. Germline CDR1 is KGHSH and CDR2 is LQKENI. The CDR3 contains 15 residues. The chain's CDR3 is CASSPPGQRNTEAFF. In DNA form, the CDR3 reads TGTGCCAGCTCACCACCGGGACAGCGGAACACTGAAGCTTTCTTT.

The chain links TRBV29-1 to TRBJ2-7; D not resolved. Germline V lookup: CDR1 SQVTM, CDR2 ANQGSEA. Trimming removed 4 bases from V and 3 bases from J, with 10 bases in between. The CDR3 runs 12 residues. In DNA, the CDR3 is TGCAGCGTTGGCCGTACGGACTACGAGCAGTACTTC. This translates into CSVGRTDYEQYF.

This clone showed up just once. The V call is TRBV7-9, the J call TRBJ1-4, with TRBD1 as a possible D gene (5 bases). The CDR3 spans 15 residues. V gave up 0 bases and J gave up 0 bases, with 5 bases separating them. Per germline, CDR1 SEHNR and CDR2 FQNEAQ (reference sequence). CDR3 region: CASSLARATNEKLFF. DNA for the CDR3: TGTGCCAGCAGCTTAGCCAGGGCAACTAATGAAAAACTGTTTTTT.